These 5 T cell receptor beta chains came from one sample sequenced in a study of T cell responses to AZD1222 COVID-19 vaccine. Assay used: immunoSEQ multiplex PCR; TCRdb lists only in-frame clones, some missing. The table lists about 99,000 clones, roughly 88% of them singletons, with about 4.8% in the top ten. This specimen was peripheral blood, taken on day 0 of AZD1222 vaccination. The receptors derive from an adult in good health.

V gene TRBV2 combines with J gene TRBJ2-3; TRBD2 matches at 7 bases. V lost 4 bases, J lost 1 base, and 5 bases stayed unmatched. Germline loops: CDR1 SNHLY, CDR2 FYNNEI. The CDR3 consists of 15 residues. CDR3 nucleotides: TGTGCCAGCAGTGGAGCGGGGCGACGCACAGATACGCAGTATTTT. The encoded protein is CASSGAGRRTDTQYF.

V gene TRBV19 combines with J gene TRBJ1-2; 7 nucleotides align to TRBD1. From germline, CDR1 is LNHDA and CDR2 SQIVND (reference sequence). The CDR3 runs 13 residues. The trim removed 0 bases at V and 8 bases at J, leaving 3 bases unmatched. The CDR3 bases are TGTGCCAGTAGTATAGAAAGGGGGCTCGGCTACACCTTC. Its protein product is CASSIERGLGYTF. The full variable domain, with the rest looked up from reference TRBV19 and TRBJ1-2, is DGGITQSPKYLFRKEGQNVTLSCEQNLNHDAMYWYRQDPGQGLRLIYYSQIVNDFQKGDIAEGYSVSREKKESFPLTVTSAQKNPTAFYLCASSIERGLGYTFGSGTRLTVV.

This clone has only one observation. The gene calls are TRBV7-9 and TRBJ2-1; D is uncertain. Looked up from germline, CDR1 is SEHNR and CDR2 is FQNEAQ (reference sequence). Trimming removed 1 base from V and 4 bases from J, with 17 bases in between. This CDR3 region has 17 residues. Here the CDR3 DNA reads TGTGCCAGCAGCTTAGTAAGAGGCCTACCGATATACAATGAGCAGTTCTTC. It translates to CASSLVRGLPIYNEQFF.

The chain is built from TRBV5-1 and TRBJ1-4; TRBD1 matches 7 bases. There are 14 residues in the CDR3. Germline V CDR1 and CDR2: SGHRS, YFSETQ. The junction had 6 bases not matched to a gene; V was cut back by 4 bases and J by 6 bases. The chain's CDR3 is CASSPGTEDEKLFF. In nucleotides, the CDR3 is TGCGCCAGCAGCCCCGGGACAGAAGATGAAAAACTGTTTTTT.

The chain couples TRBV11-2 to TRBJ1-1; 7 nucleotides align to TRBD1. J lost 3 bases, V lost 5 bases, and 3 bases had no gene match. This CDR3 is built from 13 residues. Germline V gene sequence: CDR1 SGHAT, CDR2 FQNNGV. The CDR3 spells CASSRQGDTEAFF. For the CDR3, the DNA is TGTGCCAGCAGCCGACAGGGCGACACTGAAGCTTTCTTT.